The 10 T cell receptor beta chains below were found in one sample sequenced in a study of immune heterogeneity within non-small cell lung tumors. Multiplex PCR amplified TCR beta CDR3 with 32 V and 13 J primers. One entry per CDR3 protein, called by TCRdb with MiXCR from the multiplex PCR reads. Here the sample spans about 20,000 distinct CDR3 sequences, under 30% being singletons. Per sample, roughly 570 ng of bulk tumor genomic DNA was the template used. Biopsy collection occurred during surgery, with several far-apart biopsies per primary tumor. It was patients with untreated, newly diagnosed non-small cell lung cancer who underwent curative surgery. Sequences were obtained from lung tumor tissue. These receptors were collected from a man between 35 and 55 years old with non-small cell lung cancer.

A word on this clonotype: A much larger clone differs by one base, so this may be a read error. The rearrangement links TRBV11-2 to TRBJ2-1; the D gene is possibly TRBD2 (6 bases). CDR1 is SGHAT and CDR2 is FQNNGV in the germline V gene. V gave up 2 bases and J gave up 8 bases, with 19 bases separating them. The CDR3 spans 16 residues. CDR3 amino acids: CASSLIGSDGSHEQFF. The CDR3 nucleotides read TGTGCCAGCAGCTTAATTGGGAGTGACGGGAGCCATGAGCAGTTCTTC.

This chain uses TRBV20-1 with TRBJ1-6; 7 nucleotides line up with TRBD1. V shed 8 bases and J 0 bases; nucleotides not matched to a gene: 10. The CDR3 spans 16 residues. Germline values: CDR1 DFQATT, CDR2 SNEGSKA (reference sequence). In nucleotides, the CDR3 is TGCAGTACTAAGAGCCAGGGGGTCTCCTATAATTCACCCCTCCACTTT. Protein: CSTKSQGVSYNSPLHF.

This clonotype was seen more than once but under ten times. A much larger clone differs from this one at a single base, so this may be a read error. The V call is TRBV24-1, the J call TRBJ1-1; D perhaps matches TRBD1 (6 bases). Trimming cost V 9 bases and J 6 bases, with 19 bases left between them. This CDR3 comprises 14 residues. Germline lookup yields CDR1 KGHDR and CDR2 SFDVKD. The CDR3 sequence is CATPGTWLSAEAFF. CDR3 DNA sequence: TGTGCCACCCCCGGGACATGGCTTTCTGCTGAAGCTTTCTTT.

This clonotype occurred many times. The chain employs TRBV7-8 and TRBJ1-5; 9 bases line up with TRBD1. The V segment lost 5 bases and the J segment 5 bases; nucleotides outside the gene matches: 1. The length of the CDR3 is 13 residues. CDR1 and CDR2 from the germline V gene are SGHVS and FQNEAQ. In DNA form, the CDR3 reads TGTGCCAGCAGCCGGACAGGGGATCAGCCCCAGCATTTT. Translation: CASSRTGDQPQHF. Combining the CDR3 with reference TRBV7-8 and TRBJ1-5 gives the whole variable domain GAGVSQSPRYKVAKRGQDVALRCDPISGHVSLFWYQQALGQGPEFLTYFQNEAQLDKSGLPSDRFFAERPEGSVSTLKIQRTQQEDSAVYLCASSRTGDQPQHFGDGTRLSIL.

This clonotype has more than one count but fewer than ten. V usage is TRBV6-2 or TRBV6-3 and J usage is TRBJ1-5; D remains unclear. V was trimmed by 5 bases and J by 4 bases, leaving 9 bases between them. The CDR3 totals 13 residues. CDR1 and CDR2 from the germline V gene are MNHEY and SVGEGT. This CDR3 is CASSTWRNQPQHF. The CDR3 DNA reads TGTGCCAGCAGTACTTGGAGGAATCAGCCCCAGCATTTT.

As to this clonotype: An end of the junction does not agree with germline; a read error may underlie this. The chain couples TRBV9 to TRBJ1-3, with D perhaps matching TRBD1 (6 bases). Germline CDR1 is SGDLS and CDR2 is YYNGEE. This CDR3 comprises 18 residues. CDR3 in DNA: TGTGCCAGCAGCGTAGGTCCCCCCAGGGGCGGATTTGGAAACAACATATATTTT. Translating it yields CASSVGPPRGGFGNNIYF.

Within the sample, this clonotype is medium-sized. The V call is TRBV19, the J call TRBJ1-5; no clear D. With 3 bases removed from V and 1 base from J, the gap between germline ends came to 16 bases. The V gene's germline CDR1 is LNHDA and CDR2 SQIVND (reference sequence). This CDR3 region has 17 residues. CDR3 DNA: TGTGCCAGTAGTATCCGCCCAGGCGCAGAAAGCAATCAGCCCCAGCATTTT. This codes for CASSIRPGAESNQPQHF.

To note about this clonotype: Its ends do not fully match the called genes, so a read error is possible. The V gene is TRBV20-1, the J gene TRBJ2-2; D might be TRBD2 (5 bases). Germline-derived CDR1 and CDR2 are DFQATT and SNEGSKA (reference sequence). The CDR3 is 14 residues long. The CDR3 nucleotides are TGCAGTGCTAGGGGTCCGGGGAACACCTGGGAGCTGTTTTTT. Translation: CSARGPGNTWELFF.

In this sample, this clonotype turned up many times. The rearrangement uses TRBV6-1 and TRBJ1-6, with 9 bases that match TRBD1. Per the germline V gene, CDR1 is MNHNS and CDR2 is SASEGT. Trimming took 1 base from V and 6 from J; bases not matched to a gene: 1. The CDR3 covers 15 residues. CDR3 DNA sequence: TGTGCCAGCAGTGAAGACAGGGGGCCTAATTCACCCCTCCACTTT. This codes for CASSEDRGPNSPLHF.

Remarks on this clonotype: This clone may be a read error of a much larger clone one base away. CDR3 residues: CASSLQQWVYEQYF. The CDR3 coding sequence is TGTGCCAGCAGTTTACAACAGTGGGTCTACGAGCAGTACTTC. This chain uses TRBV28 with TRBJ2-7, with D unclear. The CDR3 is 14 amino acids. Germline CDR1 is MDHEN and CDR2 is SYDVKM. The V gene lost 2 bases and the J gene lost 3 bases, with 11 bases spanning the gap.